A single sample gave rise to the 9 T cell receptor beta chains below, sequenced in a study of cytomegalovirus exposure and HLA in healthy donors. Researchers ran the PCR with 60 Vbeta and 13 Jbeta primers. Only in-frame clones appear in the TCRdb table, and some are missing; sequencing was by immunoSEQ multiplex PCR. This table holds 100,000 to 120,000 clones, around 80% found once. The sequenced sample consisted of PBMCs. The receptors derive from a man between 18 and 29 years old in good health and CMV-seronegative.

The CDR3 bases are TGCGCCAGCAGCCACCCAGCGGGAGAAGGCACAGATACGCAGTATTTT. Protein sequence: CASSHPAGEGTDTQYF. V gene TRBV4-1 combines with J gene TRBJ2-3; 8 positions agree with TRBD2. Losses at the gene ends were 3 bases for V and 1 base for J; bases not matched to a gene: 6. The CDR3 length is 16 residues. The V gene's germline CDR1 is MGHRA and CDR2 YSYEKL.

The chain links TRBV25-1 to TRBJ2-7, with D perhaps TRBD1 (5 bases). The CDR3 is 16 residues long. Germline V lookup: CDR1 MGHDK, CDR2 SYGVNS. The ends were cut back, 1 base at V and 3 bases at J, with 16 bases in the middle. CDR3 amino acids: CASSESSGAKYYEQYF. The CDR3 DNA follows: TGTGCCAGCAGTGAATCATCTGGGGCAAAGTACTACGAGCAGTACTTC.

The genes are TRBV11-3 and TRBJ1-1; D perhaps matches TRBD1 (5 bases). Trimming cost V 5 bases and J 4 bases, with 11 bases left between them. Germline CDR1 and CDR2: SGHNT and YENEEA. The CDR3 is 13 residues long. The CDR3 spells CASSPRGSTEAFF. The CDR3 DNA follows: TGTGCCAGCAGCCCACGGGGGAGCACTGAAGCTTTCTTT.

A single count supports this clone. The rearrangement joins TRBV7-3 to TRBJ1-5; D gene uncertain. The V gene's germline CDR1 is SGHTA and CDR2 FQGTGA. The CDR3 extends over 12 amino acids. V lost 6 bases and J 6 bases, leaving 9 bases between the germline ends. This CDR3 is CASSAGRQPQHF. For the CDR3, the DNA is TGTGCCAGCAGTGCGGGCCGTCAGCCCCAGCATTTT.

The gene calls are TRBV7-9 and TRBJ2-5, with 12 nucleotides matching TRBD2. Per the germline V gene, CDR1 is SEHNR and CDR2 is FQNEAQ (reference sequence). The CDR3 sequence is 18 residues long. The V and J ends lost 5 bases and 3 bases, in that order; junction bases with no gene match: 13. The CDR3 is CASSPLTSGGNFKETQYF. The CDR3 DNA sequence: TGTGCCAGCAGCCCCCTGACTAGCGGGGGAAATTTTAAAGAGACCCAGTACTTC.

The count of this clone is one. The chain combines TRBV10-2 with TRBJ1-1, with D perhaps matching TRBD1 (5 bases). The ends were cut back, 8 bases at V and 4 bases at J, with 17 bases in the middle. Germline CDR1 WSHSY, CDR2 SAAADI. The CDR3 has 14 amino acids. CDR3 in amino acids: CASSPGGGGTEAFF. Written as DNA, the CDR3 is TGCGCCAGCTCTCCTGGGGGGGGAGGCACTGAAGCTTTCTTT.

V usage is TRBV28 and J usage is TRBJ1-1; no definite D call. From germline, CDR1 is MDHEN and CDR2 SYDVKM. V was trimmed by 6 bases and J by 4 bases, leaving 9 bases between them. CDR3 length: 12 residues. CDR3 in DNA: TGTGCCAGCAGCTCGGGTGGCACTGAAGCTTTCTTT. Translation gives CASSSGGTEAFF.

In its sample, this clone was seen once. The CDR3 DNA sequence: TGTGCCAGCGTACTAGCGGGCTCCTACAATGAGCAGTTCTTC. It yields the protein CASVLAGSYNEQFF. J is TRBJ2-1 and V is TRBV28; 9 positions agree with TRBD2. Germline V gene data show CDR1 as MDHEN and CDR2 as SYDVKM. J gave up 0 bases and V 8 bases, and 2 bases lay outside the gene matches. CDR3 length: 14 residues.

This chain joins TRBV4-2 and TRBJ2-1, with TRBD2 matching over 14 bases. V was pared by 3 bases and J by 10 bases, with 5 bases of the junction left unmatched. Germline lookup yields CDR1 LGHNA and CDR2 YNFKEQ. The CDR3 sequence is 15 residues long. CDR3 DNA sequence: TGTGCCAGCAGCCAGCAGGGACTAGCGGGAGAGGAGCAGTTCTTC. This codes for CASSQQGLAGEEQFF.